The source of this T cell receptor (beta chain) is a study of Ad26.COV2.S vaccination and SARS-CoV-2 variants. About the research overall: Dosing was one shot or two shots 56 days apart. Study-level points and caveats: Reported post-vaccination CD8+ and CD4+ T cell responses to spike showed substantial breadth. Researchers reported similar non-spike TCR breadth in vaccine and placebo recipients.

In the case of this clone: What it binds is not known.

Produced via immunoSEQ multiplex PCR; TCRdb's table is partial and in-frame only. Among fewer than 600,000 clones listed, 80% to 90% were seen once. This CDR3 contains 13 residues. Per the germline V gene, CDR1 is MNHEY and CDR2 is SMNVEV (reference sequence). Deletions cut 8 bases from V and 0 bases from J, with 8 bases between. Treatment in this sample: roughly 18 received Ad26.COV2.S at low or high dose, single or two shots; about 5 received placebo; per-sample allocation not given. Day 63 after the first injection of vaccine or placebo was the sampling time. Sequencing was performed on peripheral blood, taken in a trial of Ad26.COV2.S vaccine versus placebo. The receptor was derived from a person aged 18 to 65 who received the Ad26.COV2.S COVID-19 vaccine or a placebo. V usage is TRBV27 and J usage is TRBJ1-5; D is unclear. The CDR3 here is CASGSYSNQPQHF. Here the CDR3 DNA reads TGTGCCAGCGGTAGCTATAGCAATCAGCCCCAGCATTTT.